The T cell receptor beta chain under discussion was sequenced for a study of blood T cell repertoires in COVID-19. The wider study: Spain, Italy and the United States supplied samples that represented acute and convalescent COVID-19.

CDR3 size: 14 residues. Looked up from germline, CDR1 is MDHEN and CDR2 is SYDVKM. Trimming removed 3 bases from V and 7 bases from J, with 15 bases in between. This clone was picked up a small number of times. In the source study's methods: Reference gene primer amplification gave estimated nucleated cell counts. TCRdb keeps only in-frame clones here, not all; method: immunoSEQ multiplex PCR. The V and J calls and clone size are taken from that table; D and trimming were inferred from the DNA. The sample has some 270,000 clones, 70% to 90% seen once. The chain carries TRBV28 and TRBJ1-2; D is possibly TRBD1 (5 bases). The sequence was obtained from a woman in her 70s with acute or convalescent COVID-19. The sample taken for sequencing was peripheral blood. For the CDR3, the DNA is TGTGCCAGCAGTTTGGCCGGGGGTACCTCTGGCTACACCTTC. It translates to CASSLAGGTSGYTF.